Presented here are 5 T cell receptor beta chains from one specimen sequenced in a study of cytomegalovirus exposure and HLA in healthy donors. PCR used 60 Vbeta primers and 13 Jbeta primers. The data were produced by immunoSEQ multiplex PCR, yet TCRdb's version contains in-frame clones alone and is incomplete. The sample contains 89,000 or so clones, about 77% of which appear only once. The sequencing sample was made of PBMCs. The receptors were sampled from a man between 60 and 75 years old in good health and CMV-seronegative.

The V and J genes are TRBV5-5 and TRBJ1-4; unclear D gene. This CDR3 contains 16 residues. V gave up 0 bases and J gave up 0 bases, with 9 bases separating them. CDR1 is SGHKS, CDR2 YYEKEE, per germline (reference sequence). CDR3 amino acids: CASSLVRGTTNEKLFF. The CDR3 DNA is TGTGCCAGCAGCTTGGTCCGAGGTACAACTAATGAAAAACTGTTTTTT.

This rearrangement joins TRBV10-2 to TRBJ2-7, with D perhaps matching TRBD1 (6 bases). The germline gives CDR1 WSHSY, CDR2 SAAADI. V lost 6 bases and J lost 0, with 12 bases in between. This CDR3 comprises 14 residues. CDR3 DNA sequence: TGCGCCAGCAGCAAGACAGGTACCTCCTACGAGCAGTACTTC. This encodes CASSKTGTSYEQYF.

This chain connects TRBV27 to TRBJ2-1; 8 bases line up with TRBD2. After removal of 1 base from V and 6 bases from J, the junction contained 5 bases not matched to a gene. The V gene's germline CDR1 is MNHEY and CDR2 SMNVEV (reference sequence). This CDR3 comprises 15 residues. The CDR3 reads CASSLLSGGPNEQFF. CDR3 nucleotides: TGTGCCAGCAGTTTATTGTCGGGGGGGCCCAATGAGCAGTTCTTC.

This clone came up once. V is TRBV7-3 and J is TRBJ2-3, with unresolved D. CDR1 and CDR2 from the germline V gene are SGHTA and FQGTGA. Trimming shortened V by 5 bases and J by 4 bases, and 13 bases separated the two germline ends. The CDR3 is made up of 14 amino acids. CDR3 region: CASSPPERPDTQYF. CDR3 coding DNA: TGTGCCAGCAGCCCGCCGGAGAGACCAGATACGCAGTATTTT.

This chain connects TRBV11-3 to TRBJ2-1; possible D gene TRBD2, 6 bases. Per germline, CDR1 SGHNT and CDR2 YENEEA. Trimming removed 5 bases at V and 8 bases at J, with 25 bases between. The CDR3 runs 17 residues. The CDR3 DNA is TGTGCCAGCAGCGATCGTGAGGGACGATACGGGGGAGATGAGCAGTTCTTC. This encodes CASSDREGRYGGDEQFF.